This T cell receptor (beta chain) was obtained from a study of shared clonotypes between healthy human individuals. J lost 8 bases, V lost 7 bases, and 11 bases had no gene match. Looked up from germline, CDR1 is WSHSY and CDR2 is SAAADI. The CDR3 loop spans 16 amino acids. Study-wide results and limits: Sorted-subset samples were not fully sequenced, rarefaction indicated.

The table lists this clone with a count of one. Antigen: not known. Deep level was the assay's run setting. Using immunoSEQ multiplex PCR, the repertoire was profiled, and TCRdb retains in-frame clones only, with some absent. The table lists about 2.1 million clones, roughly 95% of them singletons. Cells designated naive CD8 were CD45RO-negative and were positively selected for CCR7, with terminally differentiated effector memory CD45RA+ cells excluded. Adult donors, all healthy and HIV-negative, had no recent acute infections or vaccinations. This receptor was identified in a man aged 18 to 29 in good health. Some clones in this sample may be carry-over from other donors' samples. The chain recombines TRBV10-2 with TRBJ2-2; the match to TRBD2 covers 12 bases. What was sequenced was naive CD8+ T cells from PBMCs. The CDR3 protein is CASTILAGGPSGELFF. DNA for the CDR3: TGCGCCAGCACCATCCTAGCGGGAGGGCCCTCTGGGGAGCTGTTTTTT.